This section outlines one T cell receptor beta chain sequence together with its context. The authors' processing: Reference gene primers were amplified, and this amplification served to estimate nucleated cell counts. Using immunoSEQ multiplex PCR, the repertoire was profiled, and TCRdb retains in-frame clones only, with some absent. The D gene and trimming were derived from the DNA, and the V and J assignments and clone size from that table. The data contain about 220,000 clones, 70% to 90% of them singletons. This specimen comes from a study of blood T cell repertoires in COVID-19. Looking at the study overall: From T cells, B-cell-depleted T cells, or PBMCs came the material, which was cDNA or gDNA.

J gave up 7 bases and V 5 bases, and 7 bases lay outside the gene matches. Germline values: CDR1 MDHEN, CDR2 SYDVKM. The CDR3 runs 14 residues. The Seattle patients joined while their infection was active and were tracked longitudinally afterward. The rearrangement joins TRBV28 to TRBJ1-2, with 10 bases identical to TRBD1. The receptor comes from a woman aged 70-85 years with COVID-19, enrolled during active disease. The specimen was peripheral blood. In DNA, the CDR3 is TGTGCCAGCAGTCCGGGACAGGGGTGGGGTGGCTACACCTTC. Residues: CASSPGQGWGGYTF.